This passage covers 24 T cell receptor beta chains from one sample sequenced in a study of technical replicates of blood from several donors. Clones were sequenced by immunoSEQ multiplex PCR, and TCRdb holds only the in-frame ones, with some missing. The profile covers approximately 81,000 clones, with under 96% appearing a single time and approximately 0.4% taken by the ten largest. The sample taken for sequencing was T cells isolated from PBMCs. These receptors were obtained from a human donor in good health.

This clone was found once. The rearrangement uses TRBV19 and TRBJ1-1, with 9 bases that match TRBD1. V lost 8 bases and J lost 1; bases outside the gene matches: 2. The CDR3 extends over 13 amino acids. The V gene's germline CDR1 is LNHDA and CDR2 SQIVND (reference sequence). The CDR3 region is CASGDRANTEAFF. CDR3 coding DNA: TGTGCCAGTGGGGACAGGGCGAACACTGAAGCTTTCTTT.

V usage is TRBV4-2 and J usage is TRBJ2-3; the D gene is possibly TRBD1 (6 bases). V was pared by 10 bases and J by 2 bases, with 19 bases between. CDR1 is LGHNA and CDR2 is YNFKEQ in the germline V gene. This CDR3 contains 15 residues. CDR3 in DNA: TGTGCCACCTCCTTAGGGGGACAAGACACAGATACGCAGTATTTT. Protein product: CATSLGGQDTDTQYF.

The chain recombines TRBV4-3 with TRBJ2-3; no reliable D call. The V and J ends lost 0 bases and 5 bases respectively, with 3 bases between them. Germline CDR1 is LGHNA and CDR2 is YSLEER. The CDR3 contains 12 residues. In DNA form, the CDR3 reads TGCGCCAGCAGCCAAGATCTAGATACGCAGTATTTT. Translation: CASSQDLDTQYF.

The chain links TRBV7-9 to TRBJ2-1; TRBD2 matches at 10 bases. The V and J ends lost 6 bases and 5 bases, in that order; junction bases with no gene match: 7. This CDR3 has 15 amino acids. The germline gives CDR1 SEHNR, CDR2 FQNEAQ (reference sequence). The CDR3 DNA sequence: TGTGCCAGCAGGGCTAGCGGGAGACAAGACAATGAGCAGTTCTTC. Translated, it gives CASRASGRQDNEQFF.

This clone has a single count. The gene calls are TRBV19 and TRBJ1-1; maybe TRBD1 (5 bases). The CDR3 extends over 13 amino acids. Germline CDR1 and CDR2: LNHDA and SQIVND (reference sequence). V was clipped by 8 bases and J by 0 bases, with 10 bases between them. The CDR3 bases are TGTGCCAGTGCTGGACAATTGAACACTGAAGCTTTCTTT. Amino acids: CASAGQLNTEAFF.

The chain employs TRBV5-1 and TRBJ2-7; 11 nucleotides line up with TRBD2. The CDR3 covers 17 residues. The germline V gene encodes CDR1 SGHRS and CDR2 YFSETQ. V shed 0 bases, J shed 2 bases, and the junction held 7 bases outside the gene matches. CDR3 DNA: TGCGCCAGCAGCTTGGGGTGGGGACTAGCGGATCCCTACGAGCAGTACTTC. Translation gives CASSLGWGLADPYEQYF.

This rearrangement joins TRBV7-9 to TRBJ1-4; perhaps TRBD1 as D (5 bases). V lost 5 bases, J lost 5 bases, and 15 bases lay in between. The CDR3 has 15 residues. Germline loops: CDR1 SEHNR, CDR2 FQNEAQ (reference sequence). The CDR3 reads CASSQSAGRNEKLFF. The CDR3 region has the DNA TGTGCCAGCAGCCAGTCGGCGGGGCGAAATGAAAAACTGTTTTTT.

The gene calls are TRBV5-8 and TRBJ2-7, with D perhaps TRBD1 (6 bases). Trimming left V 3 bases short and J 2 bases short, with 21 bases between. Looked up from germline, CDR1 is SGHTS and CDR2 is YDEGEE. This CDR3 has 17 residues. Written as DNA, the CDR3 is TGTGCCAGCAGCTCCCGCACCGAAGACAGGAGCGCCTACGAGCAGTACTTC. Translating gives CASSSRTEDRSAYEQYF.

This clone was observed a handful of times. The chain links TRBV12-5 to TRBJ1-4; 7 nucleotides line up with TRBD1. Germline V gives CDR1 LGHNT, CDR2 FRNRAP. This CDR3 has 14 amino acids. V dropped 6 bases and J dropped 0; count of bases not matched to a gene: 1. The CDR3 here is CASGQGATNEKLFF. CDR3 sequence (DNA): TGTGCTAGTGGCCAGGGGGCAACTAATGAAAAACTGTTTTTT.

The chain employs TRBV6-5 and TRBJ1-4; weak D call: TRBD1 (6 bases). The germline V and J ends were trimmed by 6 bases and 7 bases, with 15 bases remaining between them. Germline-derived CDR1 and CDR2 are MNHEY and SVGAGI. This CDR3 is 14 amino acids long. CDR3 in amino acids: CASRIQGMSEKLFF. The CDR3 nucleotides read TGTGCCAGCAGGATACAGGGAATGAGTGAAAAACTGTTTTTT.

The V and J genes are TRBV27 and TRBJ2-7; TRBD2 matches 7 bases. This CDR3 is 15 amino acids long. CDR1 MNHEY and CDR2 SMNVEV come from the germline V gene (reference sequence). With 10 bases clipped from V and 2 bases from J, the junction kept 14 bases outside the gene matches. This CDR3 reads CATALLTSPTYEQYF. The CDR3 DNA follows: TGTGCCACCGCCTTATTGACTAGCCCCACCTACGAGCAGTACTTC.

The gene calls are TRBV9 and TRBJ2-7; 7 bases are a match to TRBD1. There are 15 residues in the CDR3. The V gene end was trimmed by 0 bases and the J gene end by 3 bases; junction bases not matched to a gene: 6. From germline, CDR1 is SGDLS and CDR2 YYNGEE. This CDR3 is CASSVEGQLHYEQYF. The CDR3 DNA reads TGTGCCAGCAGCGTAGAGGGACAGCTTCACTACGAGCAGTACTTC. Filled out from reference TRBV9 and TRBJ2-7, the complete variable domain reads DSGVTQTPKHLITATGQRVTLRCSPRSGDLSVYWYQQSLDQGLQFLIQYYNGEERAKGNILERFSAQQFPDLHSELNLSSLELGDSALYFCASSVEGQLHYEQYFGPGTRLTVT.

The chain couples TRBV5-6 to TRBJ2-7; 8 nucleotides align to TRBD2. This CDR3 comprises 16 residues. J lost 4 bases, V lost 4 bases, and 13 bases had no gene match. The V gene's germline CDR1 is SGHDT and CDR2 YYEEEE. This chain's CDR3 is CASSPSQLAVAYEQYF. The CDR3 DNA sequence: TGTGCCAGCAGCCCGAGCCAACTAGCGGTCGCTTACGAGCAGTACTTC.

The chain uses TRBV5-8 and TRBJ1-5, with TRBD1 matching 9 bases. The CDR3 covers 16 residues. Germline loops: CDR1 SGHTS, CDR2 YDEGEE. The V gene end was trimmed by 4 bases and the J gene end by 7 bases; junction bases not matched to a gene: 12. CDR3: CASSIGTGRLEQPQHF. The CDR3 nucleotides are TGTGCCAGCAGCATAGGGACAGGGAGGTTAGAGCAGCCCCAGCATTTT.

The rearrangement joins TRBV10-3 to TRBJ2-7, with TRBD1 matching 8 bases. In germline, CDR1 is ENHRY, CDR2 SYGVKD. The length of the CDR3 is 17 residues. The ends lost 1 base at V and 2 bases at J; junction bases unmatched: 10. CDR3 sequence reads: CAISEFGGGQAAYEQYF. The DNA for the CDR3 is TGTGCCATCAGTGAGTTTGGTGGGGGACAGGCGGCCTACGAGCAGTACTTC.

V and J are TRBV6-4 and TRBJ2-3; TRBD2 matches 7 bases. The CDR3 has 14 residues. Trimming cost V 3 bases and J 3 bases; bases outside gene matches: 3. The germline CDR1 and CDR2 sequences are MRHNA and SNTAGT. The CDR3 sequence is CASSEAGATDTQYF. In DNA, the CDR3 is TGTGCCAGCAGTGAGGCGGGAGCAACAGATACGCAGTATTTT.

The CDR3 loop reads CASSNDRAVSTGELFF. As DNA, the CDR3 is TGTGCCAGCAGCAACGACAGGGCGGTGAGCACCGGGGAGCTGTTTTTT. V usage is TRBV7-9 and J usage is TRBJ2-2, with 7 bases fitting TRBD1. Losses at the gene ends were 5 bases for V and 4 bases for J; bases not matched to a gene: 10. In germline, CDR1 is SEHNR, CDR2 FQNEAQ (reference sequence). The CDR3 runs to 16 residues.

The chain couples TRBV6-4 to TRBJ2-1; no definite D call. V gave up 2 bases and J gave up 4 bases, with 21 bases separating them. The germline V gene encodes CDR1 MRHNA and CDR2 SNTAGT. The CDR3 has 18 amino acids. The CDR3 coding sequence is TGTGCCAGCAGTGACACTTCTAAGGCTATGGTCGGGTACAATGAGCAGTTCTTC. This codes for CASSDTSKAMVGYNEQFF.

This chain links TRBV27 with TRBJ2-1, with 10 bases that match TRBD2. In germline, CDR1 is MNHEY, CDR2 SMNVEV (reference sequence). The CDR3 is made up of 13 amino acids. Trimming cost V 8 bases and J 9 bases; bases outside gene matches: 7. As DNA, the CDR3 is TGTGCCAGCTCGGGACTAGCGACTAGTGAGCAGTTCTTC. Translating gives CASSGLATSEQFF.

The gene calls are TRBV25-1 and TRBJ2-1; 8 nucleotides align to TRBD2. Germline CDR1 is MGHDK and CDR2 is SYGVNS. CDR3 length: 12 residues. V lost 7 bases and J lost 9; bases outside the gene matches: 5. DNA for the CDR3: TGTGCCAGCACCCCCGGGGGGGGTGAGCAGTTCTTC. Translated, it gives CASTPGGGEQFF. Filled out from reference TRBV25-1 and TRBJ2-1, the complete variable domain reads EADIYQTPRYLVIGTGKKITLECSQTMGHDKMYWYQQDPGMELHLIHYSYGVNSTEKGDLSSESTVSRIRTEHFPLTLESARPSHTSQYLCASTPGGGEQFFGPGTRLTVL.

The genes are TRBV2 and TRBJ2-3; 9 positions agree with TRBD2. With V trimmed by 7 bases and J by 3 bases, 11 bases remained unmatched. The length of the CDR3 is 16 residues. Looked up from germline, CDR1 is SNHLY and CDR2 is FYNNEI. This chain's CDR3 is CASMEWSSGITDTQYF. In nucleotides, the CDR3 is TGTGCCAGCATGGAATGGTCTAGCGGGATTACAGATACGCAGTATTTT.

This clone was counted once. This chain joins TRBV5-5 and TRBJ2-3; D remains unclear. V gave up 3 bases and J gave up 2 bases, with 4 bases separating them. Germline V gene sequence: CDR1 SGHKS, CDR2 YYEKEE (reference sequence). This CDR3 region has 12 residues. The CDR3 DNA sequence: TGTGCCAGCAGCTCCTACACAGATACGCAGTATTTT. Amino acids: CASSSYTDTQYF.

This rearrangement joins TRBV7-3 to TRBJ2-1; D ambiguous. The CDR3 has 13 residues. Per the germline V gene, CDR1 is SGHTA and CDR2 is FQGTGA. The germline V and J ends were trimmed by 0 bases and 3 bases, with 3 bases remaining between them. CDR3: CASSLTLYNEQFF. CDR3 nucleotides: TGTGCCAGCAGCTTAACTCTCTACAATGAGCAGTTCTTC.

The chain combines TRBV28 with TRBJ1-1; D may be TRBD1 (6 bases). From germline, CDR1 is MDHEN and CDR2 SYDVKM. CDR3 length equals 12 residues. Between the trimmed V and J ends, which lost 7 bases and 4 bases, there was a span of 10 bases. In DNA form, the CDR3 reads TGTGCCAGCACGCCCAGGGGCACTGAAGCTTTCTTT. The encoded protein is CASTPRGTEAFF.